The 4 T cell receptor beta chains in this list originate from one sample, sequenced in a study of human T cells and chemical hapten exposure. TCRdb reanalysed the RACE reads using MiXCR and keeps one entry per CDR3 protein. The sample shows about 290,000 distinct CDR3 sequences, around 7.7% of them seen only once. Time point given: pre-sensitization, week 0. As to treatment: therapeutic diphenylcyclopropenone sensitization with weekly scalp DPC. Sequencing used whole blood, obtained in connection with sensitization to the hapten diphenylcyclopropenone (DPC). Receptor source: a man aged 18 to 35 with alopecia areata. Some clones in this sample may be carry-over from other donors' samples.

V gene TRBV21-1 combines with J gene TRBJ2-7; TRBD2 is the table's D call and was not checked against the DNA. TRBV21-1 is labeled a pseudogene. The CDR3 is made up of 14 amino acids. The CDR3 DNA follows: TGTGCCAGCAGCAAAGGACTAGGCACCTACGAGCAGTACGTC. The encoded protein is CASSKGLGTYEQYV.

The rearrangement joins TRBV7-6 to TRBJ1-5; D possibly corresponds to TRBD1 (5 bases). V was trimmed by 0 bases and J by 6 bases, leaving 12 bases between them. CDR3 length: 15 amino acids. Germline V gene data show CDR1 as SGHVS and CDR2 as FNYEAQ. The CDR3 sequence is CASSLASGTGQPQHF. CDR3 DNA: TGTGCCAGCAGCTTAGCTTCTGGGACGGGTCAGCCCCAGCATTTT.

This rearrangement joins TRBV20-1 to TRBJ2-7; either TRBD1 or TRBD2 may fit D (5 bases each). The CDR3 is 13 residues long. V dropped 3 bases and J dropped 3 bases, with 12 bases sitting between them. The V gene's germline CDR1 is DFQATT and CDR2 SNEGSKA (reference sequence). The chain's CDR3 is CSASGAGSYEQYV. DNA of the CDR3: TGCAGTGCTAGTGGGGCAGGGAGCTACGAGCAGTACGTC.

V usage is TRBV20-1 and J usage is TRBJ2-7, with D unresolved. Germline CDR1 reads DFQATT; CDR2 reads SNEGSKA (reference sequence). This CDR3 has 13 amino acids. Trimming pared 0 bases from V and 0 bases from J, leaving 6 bases between. The DNA for the CDR3 is TGCAGTGCTAGAGATCTGGTCTCCTACGAGCAGTACTTC. It translates to CSARDLVSYEQYF.